The following is a T cell receptor beta chain sequence with its context. The entry originates in a study of identical twins. The CDR3 contains 17 residues. Germline CDR1 is SQVTM and CDR2 is ANQGSEA. TCRdb re-analysed the 5' RACE reads in MiXCR, keeping a single row per CDR3 protein. The table records around 370,000 distinct CDR3 sequences, around 9.7% of them present only once. The V and J genes are TRBV29-1 and TRBJ2-1, with 16 bases lining up with TRBD2. This clonotype originated in a woman between 45 and 65 years old in good health. The sequenced sample consisted of naive T cells sorted from blood. The CDR3 spells CGAVGRGTSGRVNEQFF. CDR3 sequence (DNA): TGCGGCGCGGTGGGACGCGGGACTAGCGGGAGGGTAAATGAGCAGTTCTTC.